The 21 T cell receptor beta chains reported below all come from one sample, sequenced in a study of T cell changes during pregnancy in multiple sclerosis. Libraries were prepared by immunoSEQ multiplex PCR; TCRdb keeps only in-frame clonotypes and omits some of them. In the table there are approximately 30,000 clones, 80% to 90% of which are singletons. This specimen consisted of CD8+ T cells from peripheral blood mononuclear cells, obtained in the third trimester of pregnancy. These receptors were obtained from a female donor with multiple sclerosis, enrolled in a pregnancy study.

The chain joins TRBV9 to TRBJ2-7, with no clear D. Germline-derived CDR1 and CDR2 are SGDLS and YYNGEE. V lost 0 bases, J lost 3 bases, and 13 bases lay in between. The CDR3 length is 15 residues. As DNA, the CDR3 is TGTGCCAGCAGCGTAGGGCAGGTCTCAGACTACGAGCAGTACTTC. It specifies CASSVGQVSDYEQYF.

The V and J genes are TRBV11-2 and TRBJ2-1; 8 positions agree with TRBD2. With 0 bases clipped from V and 10 bases from J, the junction kept 2 bases outside the gene matches. The length of the CDR3 is 13 residues. From germline, CDR1 is SGHAT and CDR2 FQNNGV. The CDR3 nucleotides read TGTGCCAGCAGCTTAGAACTAGCGGACGAGCAGTTCTTC. Its protein product is CASSLELADEQFF.

The chain recombines TRBV29-1 with TRBJ1-2, with D perhaps TRBD1 (5 bases). Germline V gene lookup returns CDR1 SQVTM and CDR2 ANQGSEA. The CDR3 length is 13 residues. Trimming stripped 3 bases from V and 3 bases from J, with 11 bases between. The CDR3 is CSVEGQGYYGYTF. The CDR3 DNA is TGCAGCGTTGAGGGTCAGGGATACTATGGCTACACCTTC.

As DNA, the CDR3 is TGTGCCAGCAAGAGGGGGCATGCTTTCTTT. Translated: CASKRGHAFF. The rearrangement uses TRBV9 and TRBJ1-1; 7 bases align to TRBD1. With 6 bases clipped from V and 11 bases from J, the junction kept 4 bases outside the gene matches. The germline gives CDR1 SGDLS, CDR2 YYNGEE. There are 10 residues in the CDR3. The variable domain in full, completed from reference TRBV9 and TRBJ1-1, reads DSGVTQTPKHLITATGQRVTLRCSPRSGDLSVYWYQQSLDQGLQFLIQYYNGEERAKGNILERFSAQQFPDLHSELNLSSLELGDSALYFCASKRGHAFFGQGTRLTVV.

This chain joins TRBV30 and TRBJ2-2, with 7 bases identical to TRBD2. This CDR3 has 13 residues. With 5 bases clipped from V and 5 bases from J, the junction kept 5 bases outside the gene matches. Germline lookup yields CDR1 GTSNPN and CDR2 SVGIG (reference sequence). The CDR3 sequence is CAWLSGGTGELFF. CDR3 DNA: TGTGCCTGGTTATCCGGGGGGACCGGGGAGCTGTTTTTT.

This sequence joins TRBV6-1 and TRBJ2-5, with 13 bases identical to TRBD2. This CDR3 spans 15 amino acids. Germline lookup yields CDR1 MNHNS and CDR2 SASEGT. V lost 4 bases, J lost 5 bases, and 4 bases stayed unmatched. CDR3 region: CASSGGTSGAETQYF. CDR3 DNA sequence: TGTGCCAGCAGTGGAGGGACTAGCGGGGCGGAGACCCAGTACTTC.

The chain couples TRBV10-3 to TRBJ2-3; 11 bases line up with TRBD2. Germline lookup yields CDR1 ENHRY and CDR2 SYGVKD. The J segment lost 3 bases and the V segment lost 4 bases, leaving 12 bases of the junction unmatched. CDR3 size: 18 residues. The CDR3 bases are TGTGCCATCAGTGGAGACCGTATAGCTAGCGGGGGGACAGATACGCAGTATTTT. It yields the protein CAISGDRIASGGTDTQYF.

This chain joins TRBV9 and TRBJ2-5; tentatively, D is TRBD2 (6 bases). V was trimmed by 4 bases and J by 5 bases, leaving 15 bases between them. The germline CDR1 and CDR2 sequences are SGDLS and YYNGEE. This CDR3 contains 14 residues. The CDR3 sequence: CASSPGLQRETQYF. The CDR3 bases are TGTGCCAGCAGCCCGGGACTTCAGAGGGAGACCCAGTACTTC.

This chain uses TRBV27 with TRBJ1-2; D is unresolved. This CDR3 region has 15 residues. CDR1 MNHEY and CDR2 SMNVEV come from the germline V gene (reference sequence). Trimming took 5 bases from V and 1 from J, leaving 14 bases between them. DNA of the CDR3: TGTGCCAGCAGTCCATCTCGACGGGGTAACTATGGCTACACCTTC. It encodes CASSPSRRGNYGYTF.

This clone came up a few times. The rearrangement joins TRBV28 to TRBJ2-5, with D possibly matching TRBD1 (6 bases). The V end lost 3 bases, the J end lost 5 bases, and 13 bases lay between the germline ends. From germline, CDR1 is MDHEN and CDR2 SYDVKM. This CDR3 is 14 amino acids long. The CDR3, as DNA: TGTGCCAGCAGTTTGGGGGCTGGACCGGAGACCCAGTACTTC. This codes for CASSLGAGPETQYF. Complete variable domain (other parts from reference TRBV28 and TRBJ2-5): DVKVTQSSRYLVKRTGEKVFLECVQDMDHENMFWYRQDPGLGLRLIYFSYDVKMKEKGDIPEGYSVSREKKERFSLILESASTNQTSMYLCASSLGAGPETQYFGPGTRLLVL.

V gene TRBV5-1 combines with J gene TRBJ1-4, with a tentative D call TRBD1 (5 bases). There are 14 residues in the CDR3. Looked up from germline, CDR1 is SGHRS and CDR2 is YFSETQ. The V end lost 2 bases, the J end lost 3 bases, and 8 bases lay between the germline ends. The CDR3 nucleotides are TGCGCCAGCAGCTTTGGGGGGGCTAATGAAAAACTGTTTTTT. Translating gives CASSFGGANEKLFF.

This chain joins TRBV6-1 and TRBJ1-2; 7 nucleotides align to TRBD1. With 6 bases clipped from V and 2 bases from J, the junction kept 3 bases outside the gene matches. The germline V gene has CDR1 MNHNS and CDR2 SASEGT. The CDR3 totals 13 residues. CDR3 DNA sequence: TGTGCCAGCAGCGGGACAGCCAACTATGGCTACACCTTC. Translated: CASSGTANYGYTF.

The chain combines TRBV6-5 with TRBJ2-1; tentatively, D is TRBD1 (5 bases). The length of the CDR3 is 14 residues. V shed 5 bases and J shed 8 bases, with 16 bases lying between them. CDR1 MNHEY and CDR2 SVGAGI come from the germline V gene. The CDR3 region is CASSLRAGIDEQFF. CDR3 DNA: TGTGCCAGCAGTCTCCGAGCAGGGATCGATGAGCAGTTCTTC.

The chain has TRBV27 and TRBJ1-2; TRBD1 agrees at 10 bases. CDR3 length: 16 residues. The J segment lost 5 bases and the V segment lost 4 bases, leaving 10 bases of the junction unmatched. Germline CDR1 and CDR2: MNHEY and SMNVEV (reference sequence). This chain's CDR3 is CASSSAGQGRRYGYTF. In DNA form, the CDR3 reads TGTGCCAGCAGTTCAGCGGGACAGGGGCGACGGTATGGCTACACCTTC.

V is TRBV2 and J is TRBJ2-7; 8 nucleotides match TRBD1. The CDR3 has 17 residues. V was clipped by 0 bases and J by 6 bases; unmatched bases: 13. Germline-derived CDR1 and CDR2 are SNHLY and FYNNEI. This CDR3 reads CASSEAGPLAQGVEQYF. CDR3 DNA sequence: TGTGCCAGCAGTGAAGCGGGCCCTTTGGCACAGGGGGTCGAGCAGTACTTC. Supplemented by reference TRBV2 and TRBJ2-7, the full variable domain reads EPEVTQTPSHQVTQMGQEVILRCVPISNHLYFYWYRQILGQKVEFLVSFYNNEISEKSEIFDDQFSVERPDGSNFTLKIRSTKLEDSAMYFCASSEAGPLAQGVEQYFGPGTRLTVT.

The chain links TRBV9 to TRBJ2-7; 10 positions agree with TRBD1. The CDR3 contains 15 residues. Looked up from germline, CDR1 is SGDLS and CDR2 is YYNGEE. Trimming at V came to 0 bases and at J to 3 bases, leaving 3 bases not matched to a gene. The CDR3 nucleotides are TGTGCCAGCAGCGTAGCCGGGACAGGGGACTACGAGCAGTACTTC. This encodes CASSVAGTGDYEQYF.

The genes are TRBV5-6 and TRBJ2-1; D uncertain. The V end was cut by 0 bases, the J end by 0 bases, with 4 bases between. The V gene's germline CDR1 is SGHDT and CDR2 YYEEEE. The CDR3 totals 14 residues. This CDR3 is CASSLGSSYNEQFF. The CDR3 DNA sequence: TGTGCCAGCAGCTTGGGGAGCTCCTACAATGAGCAGTTCTTC. Combining the CDR3 with reference TRBV5-6 and TRBJ2-1 gives the whole variable domain DAGVTQSPTHLIKTRGQQVTLRCSPKSGHDTVSWYQQALGQGPQFIFQYYEEEERQRGNFPDRFSGHQFPNYSSELNVNALLLGDSALYLCASSLGSSYNEQFFGPGTRLTVL.

The chain links TRBV5-1 to TRBJ2-7, with 8 bases aligning to TRBD2. Per germline, CDR1 SGHRS and CDR2 YFSETQ. Losses at the gene ends were 4 bases for V and 2 bases for J; bases not matched to a gene: 8. The CDR3 is 15 residues long. The chain's CDR3 is CASSRRQAGAYEQYF. CDR3 DNA sequence: TGCGCCAGCAGCCGTAGGCAAGCGGGGGCCTACGAGCAGTACTTC.

The V gene is TRBV10-2, the J gene TRBJ2-3, with D unresolved. There are 11 residues in the CDR3. Per germline, CDR1 WSHSY and CDR2 SAAADI. The V end was cut by 6 bases, the J end by 5 bases, with 6 bases between. In nucleotides, the CDR3 is TGCGCCAGCAGGGGCAGAGATACGCAGTATTTT. Protein product: CASRGRDTQYF.

This sequence joins TRBV9 and TRBJ2-7, with D perhaps TRBD2 (5 bases). This CDR3 spans 11 amino acids. Looked up from germline, CDR1 is SGDLS and CDR2 is YYNGEE. V lost 7 bases to trimming and J lost 0 bases, with 5 bases between them. CDR3 amino acids: CASGSSYEQYF. The DNA for the CDR3 is TGTGCCAGCGGGAGCTCCTACGAGCAGTACTTC.

DNA of the CDR3: TGTGCCAGCAGCGTAGATGGGACAGGGGGGTGGAAAGATACGCAGTATTTT. Amino acids: CASSVDGTGGWKDTQYF. This chain joins TRBV9 and TRBJ2-3; 11 bases match TRBD1. V trimming: 0 bases; J trimming: 5 bases; junction bases outside the gene matches: 8. The germline V gene encodes CDR1 SGDLS and CDR2 YYNGEE. This CDR3 is built from 17 residues.